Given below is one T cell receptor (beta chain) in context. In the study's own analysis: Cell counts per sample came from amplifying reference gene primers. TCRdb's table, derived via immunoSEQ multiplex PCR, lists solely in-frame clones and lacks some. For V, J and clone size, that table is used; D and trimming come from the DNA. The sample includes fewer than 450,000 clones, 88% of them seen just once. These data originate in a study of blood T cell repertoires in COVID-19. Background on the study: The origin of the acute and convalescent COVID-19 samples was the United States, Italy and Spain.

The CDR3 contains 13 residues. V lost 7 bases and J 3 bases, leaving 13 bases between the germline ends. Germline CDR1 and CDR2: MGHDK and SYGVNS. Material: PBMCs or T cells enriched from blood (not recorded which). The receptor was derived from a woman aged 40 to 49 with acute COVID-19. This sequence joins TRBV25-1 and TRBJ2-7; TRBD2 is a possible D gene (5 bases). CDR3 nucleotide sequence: TGTGCCAGCATGAGGGCTGGGGACTACGAGCAGTACTTC. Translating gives CASMRAGDYEQYF.